A selection of T cell receptor beta chains follows, all from one sample in a study of T cells in Graves' hyperthyroidism and ophthalmopathy. TCRdb processed the multiplex PCR reads anew with MiXCR; each CDR3 protein has one entry. The table has 300,000 to 500,000 distinct CDR3 sequences, approximately 15% seen once. The source material was blood. The origin of the receptors is a woman younger than 45 with Graves' hyperthyroidism. Both conserved end residues are part of each CDR3. D genes are given only for firm matches. Part of the rows lack a size; the others show once, few, many or a class for expanded clones.

j_gene	v_gene	d_gene	abundance	CDR3nt	CDR3aa
TRBJ1-2	TRBV3-1	NA	many	TGTGCCAGCAGCCAAGGGCCCACAGAGGGATATGGCTACACCTTC	CASSQGPTEGYGYTF
TRBJ2-3	TRBV20-1	TRBD2	NA	TGCAGTGCTAGAGAAACCGGGAGGGCCCCAGATACGCAGTATTTT	CSARETGRAPDTQYF
TRBJ2-2	TRBV30	NA	many	TGTGCCTGGATGGGGGGCGCCGGGGAGCTGTTTTTT	CAWMGGAGELFF
TRBJ1-6	TRBV18	TRBD1	NA	TGTGCCAGCTCACCTTCCGGGACAGCCTCCTATAATTCACCCCTCCACTTT	CASSPSGTASYNSPLHF
TRBJ1-4	TRBV7-2	TRBD1	few	TGTGCCAGCAGCTTAGAGGGGGCACGTAATGAAAAACTGTTTTTT	CASSLEGARNEKLFF
TRBJ2-7	TRBV30	TRBD1	many	TGTGCCTTGGGACAGGGCTATTACGAGCAGTACTTC	CALGQGYYEQYF
TRBJ2-7	TRBV5-4	TRBD1	NA	TGTGCCAGCAGCCGGGCCGACAGGGGAGTCAACGAGCAGTACTTC	CASSRADRGVNEQYF
TRBJ2-7	TRBV9	NA	NA	TGTGCCAGCAGCGTAGGCCAGAGGAGCTCCTACGAGCAGTACTTC	CASSVGQRSSYEQYF
TRBJ2-1	TRBV4-1	TRBD2	few	TGCGCCAGCAGCCAAGCCTCTGGCGGGGGGCCAGTTGGGTCCTACAATGAGCAGTTCTTC	CASSQASGGGPVGSYNEQFF
TRBJ1-2	TRBV7-9	NA	NA	TGTGCCAGCAGCTCTACCGCAGGTTGGGATTATGGCTACACCTTC	CASSSTAGWDYGYTF
TRBJ2-2	TRBV29-1	NA	few	TGCAGCGTTGAAGAGACTCGGCAGACCGGGGAGCTGTTTTTT	CSVEETRQTGELFF
TRBJ2-3	TRBV28	NA	many	TGTGCCAGCAGGACGGACAGAGCCACAGATACGCAGTATTTT	CASRTDRATDTQYF
TRBJ2-3	TRBV5-1	TRBD2	few	TGCGCCAGCAGCTTGTCCGGGACTAGATACACAGATACGCAGTATTTT	CASSLSGTRYTDTQYF
TRBJ2-3	TRBV27	TRBD1	many	TGTGCCAGCAGTTTATTGGGACAGGCCATGTCTACGCAGTATTTT	CASSLLGQAMSTQYF
TRBJ2-1	TRBV28	NA	many	TGTGCCAGCAGCCTAACACCGAGCTCCTACAATGAGCAGTTCTTC	CASSLTPSSYNEQFF
TRBJ2-7	TRBV29-1	NA	many	TGCAGCGCCACGAGCGGGACAGAAAAACTCTACGAGCAGTACTTC	CSATSGTEKLYEQYF
TRBJ2-3	TRBV19	TRBD2	NA	TGTGCCAGTAGTCTTGGACTAGACGACACAGATACGCAGTATTTT	CASSLGLDDTDTQYF
TRBJ2-1	TRBV28	NA	NA	TGTGCCAGCAGTTTCTCTAAGAATGAGCAGTTCTTC	CASSFSKNEQFF
TRBJ1-4	TRBV28	TRBD1	many	TGTGCCAGCAGTTTATCAGGGGGGGTCGAAAAACTGTTTTTT	CASSLSGGVEKLFF
TRBJ2-6	TRBV2	TRBD1	many	TGTGCCAGCAGTTCGTCGGACAGGGGCTCTGGGGCCAACGTCCTGACTTTC	CASSSSDRGSGANVLTF
TRBJ2-2	TRBV6-1	TRBD2	NA	TGTGCCAGCAGTGGAGGACTAGCTTTCACCGGGGAGCTGTTTTTT	CASSGGLAFTGELFF
TRBJ2-7	TRBV12-3/TRBV12-4	TRBD1	few	TGTGCCAGCAGCGGACAGGGGCCTGGAGAGCAGTACTTC	CASSGQGPGEQYF
TRBJ2-7	TRBV28	TRBD1	few	TGTGCCAGCAGTTTCGGGAAAACAGGGGCCTACGAGCAGTACTTC	CASSFGKTGAYEQYF
TRBJ1-5	TRBV30	NA	many	TGTGCCTGGAGTACCGTGGACAGCAATCAGCCCCAGCATTTT	CAWSTVDSNQPQHF
TRBJ2-2	TRBV24-1	TRBD1	NA	TGTGCCACCAGTGATGGATCAGGACAGGGAGTGGGCACCGGGGAGCTGTTTTTT	CATSDGSGQGVGTGELFF